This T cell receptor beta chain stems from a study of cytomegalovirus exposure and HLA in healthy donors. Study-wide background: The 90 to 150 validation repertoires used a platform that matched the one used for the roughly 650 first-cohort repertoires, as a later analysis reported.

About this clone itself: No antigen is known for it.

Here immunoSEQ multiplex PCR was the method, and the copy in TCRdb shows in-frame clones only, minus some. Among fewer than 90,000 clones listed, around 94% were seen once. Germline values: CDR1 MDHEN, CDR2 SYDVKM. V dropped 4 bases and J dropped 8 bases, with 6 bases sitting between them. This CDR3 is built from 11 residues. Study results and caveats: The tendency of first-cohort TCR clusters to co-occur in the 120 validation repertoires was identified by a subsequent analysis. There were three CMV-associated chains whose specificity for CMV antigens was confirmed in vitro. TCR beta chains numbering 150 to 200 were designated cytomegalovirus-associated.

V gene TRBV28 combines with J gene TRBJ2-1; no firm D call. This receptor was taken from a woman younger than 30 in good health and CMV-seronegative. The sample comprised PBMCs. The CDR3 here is CASSSPYEQFF. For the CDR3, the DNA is TGTGCCAGCAGTTCCCCCTATGAGCAGTTCTTC.